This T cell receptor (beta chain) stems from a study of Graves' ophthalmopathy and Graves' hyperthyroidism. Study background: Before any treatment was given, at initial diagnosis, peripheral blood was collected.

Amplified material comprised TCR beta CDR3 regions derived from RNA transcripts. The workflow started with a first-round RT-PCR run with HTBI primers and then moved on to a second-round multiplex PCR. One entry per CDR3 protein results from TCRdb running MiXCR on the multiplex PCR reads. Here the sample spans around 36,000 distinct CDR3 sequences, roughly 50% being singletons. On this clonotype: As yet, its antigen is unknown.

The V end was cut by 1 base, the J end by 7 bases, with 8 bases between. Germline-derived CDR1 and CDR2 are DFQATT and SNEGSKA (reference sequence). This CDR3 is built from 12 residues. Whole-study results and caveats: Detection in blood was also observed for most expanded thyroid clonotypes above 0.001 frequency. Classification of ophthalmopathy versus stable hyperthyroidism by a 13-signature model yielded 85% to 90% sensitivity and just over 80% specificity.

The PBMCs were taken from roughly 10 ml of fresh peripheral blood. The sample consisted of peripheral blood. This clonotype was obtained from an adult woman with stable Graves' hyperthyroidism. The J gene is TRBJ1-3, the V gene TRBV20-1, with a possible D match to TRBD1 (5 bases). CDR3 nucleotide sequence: TGCAGTGCTAGAGGGGGGAGGAACACCATATATTTT. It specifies CSARGGRNTIYF.